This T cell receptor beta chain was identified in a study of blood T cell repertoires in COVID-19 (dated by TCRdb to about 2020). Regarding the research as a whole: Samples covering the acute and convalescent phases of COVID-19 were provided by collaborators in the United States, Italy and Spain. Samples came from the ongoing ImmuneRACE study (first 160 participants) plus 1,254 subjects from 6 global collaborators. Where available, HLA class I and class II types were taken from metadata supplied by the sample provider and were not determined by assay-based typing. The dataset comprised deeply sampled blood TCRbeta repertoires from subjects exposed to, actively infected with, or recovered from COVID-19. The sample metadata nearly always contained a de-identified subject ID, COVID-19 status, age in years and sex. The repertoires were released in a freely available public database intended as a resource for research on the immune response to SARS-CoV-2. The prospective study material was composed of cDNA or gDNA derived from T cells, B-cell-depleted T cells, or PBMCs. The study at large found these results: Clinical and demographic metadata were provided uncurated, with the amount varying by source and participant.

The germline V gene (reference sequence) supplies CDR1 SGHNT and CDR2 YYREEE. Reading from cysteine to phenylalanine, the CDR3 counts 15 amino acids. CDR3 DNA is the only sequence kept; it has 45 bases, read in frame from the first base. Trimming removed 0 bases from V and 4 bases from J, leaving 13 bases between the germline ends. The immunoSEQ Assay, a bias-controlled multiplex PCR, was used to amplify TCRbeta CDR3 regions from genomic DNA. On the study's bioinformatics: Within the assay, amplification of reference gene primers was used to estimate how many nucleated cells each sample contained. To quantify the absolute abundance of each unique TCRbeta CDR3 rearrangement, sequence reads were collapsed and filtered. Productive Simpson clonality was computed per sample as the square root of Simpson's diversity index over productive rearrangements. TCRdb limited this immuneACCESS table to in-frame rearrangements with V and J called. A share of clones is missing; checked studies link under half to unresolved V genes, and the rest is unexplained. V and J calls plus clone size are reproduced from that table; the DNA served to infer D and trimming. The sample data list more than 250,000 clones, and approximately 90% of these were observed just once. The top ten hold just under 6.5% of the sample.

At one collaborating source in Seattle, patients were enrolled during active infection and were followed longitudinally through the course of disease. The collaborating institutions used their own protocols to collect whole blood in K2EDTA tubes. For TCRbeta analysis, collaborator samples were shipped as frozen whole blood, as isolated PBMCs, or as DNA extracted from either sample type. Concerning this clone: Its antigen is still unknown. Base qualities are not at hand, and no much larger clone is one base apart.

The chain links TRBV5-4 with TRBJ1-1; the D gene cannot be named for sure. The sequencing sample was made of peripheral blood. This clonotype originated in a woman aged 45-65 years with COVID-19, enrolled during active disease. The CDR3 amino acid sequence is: CASSLGALGATEAFF. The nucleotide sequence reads TGTGCCAGCAGCTTGGGTGCTTTGGGAGCCACTGAAGCTTTCTTT.